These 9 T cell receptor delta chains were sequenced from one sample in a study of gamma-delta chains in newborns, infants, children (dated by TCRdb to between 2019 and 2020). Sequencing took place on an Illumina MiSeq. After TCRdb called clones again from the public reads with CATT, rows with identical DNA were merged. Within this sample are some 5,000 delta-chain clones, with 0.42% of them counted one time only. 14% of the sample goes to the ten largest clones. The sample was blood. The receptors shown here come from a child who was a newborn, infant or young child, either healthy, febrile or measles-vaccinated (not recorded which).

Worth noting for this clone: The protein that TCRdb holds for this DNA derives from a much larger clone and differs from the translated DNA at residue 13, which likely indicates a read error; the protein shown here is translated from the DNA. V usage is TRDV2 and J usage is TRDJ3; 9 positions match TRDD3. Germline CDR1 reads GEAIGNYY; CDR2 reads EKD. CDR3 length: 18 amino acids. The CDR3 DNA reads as TGTGCCTGTGACACCGTACTGGGGGACTCCTGGGACGCCCGACAGATGTTTTTC. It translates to CACDTVLGDSWDARQMFF.

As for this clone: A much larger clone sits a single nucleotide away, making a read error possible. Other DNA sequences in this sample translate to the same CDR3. CDR3 sequence: CALGEKALGDNDWDTRQMFF. CDR3 coding DNA: TGCGCTCTTGGGGAAAAGGCGTTGGGGGATAATGACTGGGACACCCGACAGATGTTTTTC. This chain links TRDV1 with TRDJ3, with 9 nucleotides matching TRDD3. Germline V gene data show CDR1 as TSWWSYY and CDR2 as QGS. The CDR3 consists of 20 residues.

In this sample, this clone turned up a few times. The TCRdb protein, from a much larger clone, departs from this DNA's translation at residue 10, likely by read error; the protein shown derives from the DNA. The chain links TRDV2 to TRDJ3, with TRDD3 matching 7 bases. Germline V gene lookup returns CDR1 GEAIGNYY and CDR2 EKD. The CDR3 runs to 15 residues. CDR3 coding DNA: TGTGCCTGTGACTGGGGGACCTGGGACGCCCGACAGATGTTTTTC. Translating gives CACDWGTWDARQMFF.

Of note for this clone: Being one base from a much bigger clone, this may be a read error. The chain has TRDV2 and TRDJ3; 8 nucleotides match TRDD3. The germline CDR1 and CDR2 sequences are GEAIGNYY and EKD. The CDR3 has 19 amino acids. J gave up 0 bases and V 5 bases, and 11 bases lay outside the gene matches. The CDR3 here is CACGTAWGYRSWDTRQMFF. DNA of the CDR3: TGTGCCTGTGGCACGGCCTGGGGATACCGCTCCTGGGACACCCGACAGATGTTTTTC.

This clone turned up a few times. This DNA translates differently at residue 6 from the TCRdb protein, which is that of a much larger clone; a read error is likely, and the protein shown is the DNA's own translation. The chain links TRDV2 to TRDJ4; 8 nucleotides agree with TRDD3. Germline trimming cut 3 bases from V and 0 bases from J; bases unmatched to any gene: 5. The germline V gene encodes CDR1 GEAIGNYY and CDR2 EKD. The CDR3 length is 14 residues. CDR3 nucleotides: TGTGCCTGTGACGTACCGGGGGATACCAGACCCCTGATCTTT. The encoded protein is CACDVPGDTRPLIF.

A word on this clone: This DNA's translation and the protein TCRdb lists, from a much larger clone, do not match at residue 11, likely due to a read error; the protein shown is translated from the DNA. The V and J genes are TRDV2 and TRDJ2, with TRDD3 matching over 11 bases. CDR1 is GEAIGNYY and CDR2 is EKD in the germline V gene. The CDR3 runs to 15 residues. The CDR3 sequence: CACDVLGDMTTQLFF. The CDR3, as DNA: TGTGCCTGTGACGTACTGGGGGATATGACAACACAACTCTTCTTT.

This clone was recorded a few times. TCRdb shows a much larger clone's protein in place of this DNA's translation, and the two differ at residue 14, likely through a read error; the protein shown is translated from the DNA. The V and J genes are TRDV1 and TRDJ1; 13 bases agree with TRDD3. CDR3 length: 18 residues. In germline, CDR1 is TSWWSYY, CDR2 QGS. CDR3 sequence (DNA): TGTGCTCTTGGGGAACGCCTACTGGGGGATACGTACACCGGTAAACTCATCTTT. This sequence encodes CALGERLLGDTYTGKLIF.

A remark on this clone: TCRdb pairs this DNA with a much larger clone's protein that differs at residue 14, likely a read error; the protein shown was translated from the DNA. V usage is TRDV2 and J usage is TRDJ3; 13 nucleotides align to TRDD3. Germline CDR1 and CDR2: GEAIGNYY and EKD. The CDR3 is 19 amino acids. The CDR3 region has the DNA TGTGCCTGTGACACCGTTACTGGGGGATACGCTCGGGACGCCCGACAGATGTTTTTC. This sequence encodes CACDTVTGGYARDARQMFF.

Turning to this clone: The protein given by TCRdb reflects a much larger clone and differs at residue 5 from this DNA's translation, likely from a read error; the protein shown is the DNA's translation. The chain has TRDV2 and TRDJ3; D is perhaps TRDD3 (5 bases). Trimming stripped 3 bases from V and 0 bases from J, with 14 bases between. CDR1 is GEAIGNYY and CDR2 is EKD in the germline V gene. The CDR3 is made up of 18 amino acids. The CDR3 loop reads CACDAMGPSSWDTRQMFF. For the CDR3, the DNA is TGTGCCTGTGACGCAATGGGGCCGAGCTCCTGGGACACCCGACAGATGTTTTTC.